This T cell receptor beta chain came from a study of tumor and adjacent non-tumor tissue in lung cancer. No cell sorting was done before RNA was extracted from the tissue. More than 3 cm separated this lung sample from the edge of the tumor. Germline CDR1 and CDR2: SGHAT and FQNNGV. The CDR3 loop spans 15 amino acids. TCRbeta libraries were built with three rounds of nested PCR, modified from ARM-PCR. TCRdb re-analysed the multiplex PCR reads in MiXCR, keeping a single row per CDR3 protein. The sample shows about 98,000 distinct CDR3 sequences, less than 85% of them seen only once. As concerns this clonotype: The junction and the germline gene differ at one end; a read error may be behind it.

J is TRBJ1-1 and V is TRBV11-2; D unresolved. This TCR derives from a man aged 60-69 years with small cell lung cancer. What was sequenced was distant non-tumor lung tissue. CDR3 sequence: CASSLGGGENTEASF. DNA of the CDR3: TGTGCCAGCAGCTTAGGCGGCGGGGAGAACACTGAAGCTTCCTTT. The full variable domain, rest sourced from reference TRBV11-2 and TRBJ1-1, is EAGVAQSPRYKIIEKRQSVAFWCNPISGHATLYWYQQILGQGPKLLIQFQNNGVVDDSQLPKDRFSAERLKGVDSTLKIQPAKLEDSAVYLCASSLGGGENTEASFGQGTRLTVV.